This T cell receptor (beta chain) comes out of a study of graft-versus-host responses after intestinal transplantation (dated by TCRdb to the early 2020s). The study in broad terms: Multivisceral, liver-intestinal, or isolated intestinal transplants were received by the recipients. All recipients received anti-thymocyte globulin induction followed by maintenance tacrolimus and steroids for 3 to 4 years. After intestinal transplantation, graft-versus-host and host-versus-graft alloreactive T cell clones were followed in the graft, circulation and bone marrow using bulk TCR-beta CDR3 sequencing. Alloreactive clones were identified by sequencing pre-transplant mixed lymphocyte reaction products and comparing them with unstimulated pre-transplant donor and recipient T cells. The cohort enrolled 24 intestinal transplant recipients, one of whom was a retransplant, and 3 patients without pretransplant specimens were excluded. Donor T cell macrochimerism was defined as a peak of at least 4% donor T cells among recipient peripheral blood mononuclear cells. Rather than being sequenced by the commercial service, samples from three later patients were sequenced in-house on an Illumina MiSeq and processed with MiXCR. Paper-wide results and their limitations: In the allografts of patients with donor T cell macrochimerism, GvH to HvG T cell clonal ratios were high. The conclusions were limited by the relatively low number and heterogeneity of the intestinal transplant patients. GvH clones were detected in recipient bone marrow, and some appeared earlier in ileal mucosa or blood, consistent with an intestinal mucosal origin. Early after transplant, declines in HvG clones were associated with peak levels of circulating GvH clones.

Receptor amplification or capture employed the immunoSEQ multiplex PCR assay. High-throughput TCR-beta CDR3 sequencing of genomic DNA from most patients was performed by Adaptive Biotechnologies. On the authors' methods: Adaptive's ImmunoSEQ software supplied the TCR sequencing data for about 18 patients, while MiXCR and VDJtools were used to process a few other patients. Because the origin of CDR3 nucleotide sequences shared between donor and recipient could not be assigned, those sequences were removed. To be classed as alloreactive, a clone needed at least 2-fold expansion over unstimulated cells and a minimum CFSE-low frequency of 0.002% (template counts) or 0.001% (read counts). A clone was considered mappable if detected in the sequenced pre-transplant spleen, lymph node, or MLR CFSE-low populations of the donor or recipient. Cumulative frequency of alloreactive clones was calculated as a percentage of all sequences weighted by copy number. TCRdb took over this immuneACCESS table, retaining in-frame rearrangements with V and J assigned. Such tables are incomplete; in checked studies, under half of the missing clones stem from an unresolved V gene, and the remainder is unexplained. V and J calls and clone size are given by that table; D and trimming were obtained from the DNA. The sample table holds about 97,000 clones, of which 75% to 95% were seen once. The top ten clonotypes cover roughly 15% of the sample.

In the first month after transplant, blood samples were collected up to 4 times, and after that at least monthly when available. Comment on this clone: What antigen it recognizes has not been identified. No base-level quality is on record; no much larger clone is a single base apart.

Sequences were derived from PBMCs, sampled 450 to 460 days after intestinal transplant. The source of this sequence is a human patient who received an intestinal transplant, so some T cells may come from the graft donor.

The CDR3 has the sequence CASGKGGSEKLFF. The sequence in DNA is TGTGCCAGCGGGAAGGGAGGGTCTGAAAAACTGTTTTTT. The sequence joins TRBV6-6 to TRBJ1-4; no D segment can be confidently identified. The germline V gene (reference sequence) sets CDR1 to MNHNY and CDR2 to SVGAGI. The V and J ends are trimmed by 8 bases and 7 bases, leaving 14 bases between them. Spanning cysteine to phenylalanine, the CDR3 consists of 13 amino acids. Solely the CDR3 DNA is kept, with 39 bases framed from the first base.